Shown below are 16 T cell receptor beta chains from a single sample sequenced in a study of graft-versus-host responses after intestinal transplantation. The method was immunoSEQ multiplex PCR; TCRdb's version includes in-frame clones alone and lacks a portion of them. The sample has approximately 9,300 clones, approximately 86% seen once. Processing released intraepithelial and lamina propria lymphocytes from the graft tissue. Material: ileum tissue, obtained 700 to 850 days after intestinal transplantation. These receptors all come from a human patient who received an intestinal transplant, so some T cells may come from the graft donor.

The chain carries TRBV2 and TRBJ1-4, with D unclear. The CDR3 is made up of 15 amino acids. CDR1 is SNHLY, CDR2 FYNNEI, per germline. Trimming pared 0 bases from V and 12 bases from J, leaving 17 bases between. In DNA form, the CDR3 reads TGTGCCAGCAGTGAAGCCGGTGCTTTTTTCGGTGAACTGTTTTTT. As protein: CASSEAGAFFGELFF.

The chain has TRBV11-2 and TRBJ2-1; D possibly corresponds to TRBD2 (6 bases). The germline CDR1 and CDR2 sequences are SGHAT and FQNNGV. Trimming left V 0 bases short and J 2 bases short, with 11 bases between. CDR3 length: 16 amino acids. The CDR3, as DNA: TGTGCCAGCAGCTTAGATTGGGGGGACGCCTACAATGAGCAGTTCTTC. Its protein is CASSLDWGDAYNEQFF.

The V call is TRBV7-9, the J call TRBJ1-5; TRBD1 matches 7 bases. Trimming cost V 1 base and J 1 base; bases outside gene matches: 7. From germline, CDR1 is SEHNR and CDR2 FQNEAQ (reference sequence). The CDR3 spans 17 residues. CDR3 nucleotide sequence: TGTGCCAGCAGCTTAGACTTTGAGACAGGGAGCAATCAGCCCCAGCATTTT. Protein: CASSLDFETGSNQPQHF.

In the case of this clone: One end of the junction varies from germline; a read error may be responsible. The CDR3 DNA sequence: TGTGCCACCAGCCGACAGGGACGCGCTGAAGCTTTCTTT. Amino acids: CATSRQGRAEAFF. V is TRBV5-6 and J is TRBJ1-1, with 7 bases matching TRBD1. The CDR3 totals 13 residues. The germline V gene encodes CDR1 SGHDT and CDR2 YYEEEE.

The chain has TRBV10-3 and TRBJ2-3; 9 bases align to TRBD2. CDR1 is ENHRY and CDR2 is SYGVKD in the germline V gene. V lost 10 bases, J lost 5 bases, and 4 bases stayed unmatched. The CDR3 runs to 12 residues. The CDR3 DNA reads as TGTGCCACTAGCGGGGACGGAGATACGCAGTATTTT. The encoded protein is CATSGDGDTQYF.

The chain recombines TRBV11-3 with TRBJ2-7; D gene ambiguous. Germline V gene data show CDR1 as SGHNT and CDR2 as YENEEA. Trimming shortened V by 6 bases and J by 7 bases, and 13 bases separated the two germline ends. This CDR3 region has 12 residues. CDR3 residues: CASSSLPGEQYF. In nucleotides, the CDR3 is TGTGCCAGCAGTAGTCTCCCTGGGGAGCAGTACTTC.

J is TRBJ2-7 and V is TRBV6-5, with TRBD2 as a possible D gene (6 bases). Germline V CDR1 and CDR2: MNHEY, SVGAGI. V was cut by 0 bases and J by 2 bases, with 14 bases left in between. This CDR3 has 16 amino acids. This CDR3 is CASSYSRRVETYEQYF. The CDR3 DNA is TGTGCCAGCAGTTACTCGAGGAGGGTAGAGACCTACGAGCAGTACTTC.

V gene TRBV27 combines with J gene TRBJ1-1; 9 bases align to TRBD1. CDR3 size: 13 residues. V lost 4 bases and J lost 3; bases outside the gene matches: 0. The germline CDR1 and CDR2 sequences are MNHEY and SMNVEV (reference sequence). CDR3 in DNA: TGTGCCAGCAGTTGGGACAGGGACACTGAAGCTTTCTTT. The encoded protein is CASSWDRDTEAFF.

This clone is large by share. The V call is TRBV2, the J call TRBJ2-7; no clear D. V dropped 3 bases and J dropped 2 bases, with 11 bases sitting between them. Germline-derived CDR1 and CDR2 are SNHLY and FYNNEI. The CDR3 runs to 14 residues. DNA of the CDR3: TGTGCCAGCAGTGATTTGGCTTACACCTACGAGCAGTACTTC. Amino acids: CASSDLAYTYEQYF. Full variable domain (rest looked up from reference TRBV2 and TRBJ2-7): EPEVTQTPSHQVTQMGQEVILRCVPISNHLYFYWYRQILGQKVEFLVSFYNNEISEKSEIFDDQFSVERPDGSNFTLKIRSTKLEDSAMYFCASSDLAYTYEQYFGPGTRLTVT.

J is TRBJ2-1 and V is TRBV7-2; D remains unclear. CDR3 size: 10 residues. Germline V gene sequence: CDR1 SGHTA, CDR2 FQGNSA. V was pared by 5 bases and J by 12 bases, with 8 bases between. The CDR3 nucleotides are TGTGCCAGCAGCCGGAAGCTGCAGTTCTTC. Translation: CASSRKLQFF.

V and J are TRBV27 and TRBJ1-2, with 7 bases identical to TRBD1. With 5 bases clipped from V and 4 bases from J, the junction kept 16 bases outside the gene matches. The CDR3 is made up of 17 amino acids. Germline loops: CDR1 MNHEY, CDR2 SMNVEV (reference sequence). This CDR3 is CASSMRITQGKVYGYTF. The CDR3 DNA sequence: TGTGCCAGCAGTATGCGGATAACACAGGGGAAGGTCTATGGCTACACCTTC.

This clone came up once. The CDR3 reads CATSRDPWSSGNTIYF. CDR3 nucleotides: TGTGCCACCAGCAGAGATCCGTGGAGCTCTGGAAACACCATATATTTT. The V gene is TRBV15, the J gene TRBJ1-3; no clear D. The CDR3 is 16 amino acids. CDR1 is LNHNV, CDR2 YYDKDF, per germline (reference sequence). The germline V and J ends were trimmed by 0 bases and 0 bases, with 9 bases remaining between them.

This clone came up once. The CDR3: CASSSRQGAYYF. In DNA form, the CDR3 reads TGTGCCAGCAGCTCAAGACAGGGGGCCTATTATTTT. The genes are TRBV11-2 and TRBJ2-3; 10 bases are shared with TRBD1. The ends lost 4 bases at V and 15 bases at J; junction bases unmatched: 7. CDR1 SGHAT and CDR2 FQNNGV come from the germline V gene. This CDR3 is built from 12 residues.

The chain couples TRBV7-2 to TRBJ2-3; TRBD2 matches at 7 bases. CDR1 and CDR2 from the germline V gene are SGHTA and FQGNSA. The length of the CDR3 is 15 residues. V dropped 5 bases and J dropped 2; count of bases not matched to a gene: 7. The CDR3 reads CASSTSSGTTDTQYF. In DNA form, the CDR3 reads TGTGCCAGCAGCACTTCTAGCGGTACCACAGATACGCAGTATTTT.

The chain carries TRBV27 and TRBJ2-7, with 7 nucleotides matching TRBD1. Germline lookup yields CDR1 MNHEY and CDR2 SMNVEV (reference sequence). The V and J ends lost 10 bases and 4 bases, in that order; junction bases with no gene match: 13. This CDR3 has 14 amino acids. This CDR3 reads CANRVTGSMYEQYF. Written as DNA, the CDR3 is TGTGCCAACAGAGTGACAGGGTCTATGTACGAGCAGTACTTC.

This chain uses TRBV16 with TRBJ2-7; D might be TRBD2 (5 bases). The CDR3 runs to 13 residues. V was shortened by 1 base and J by 6 bases, with 10 bases between the two germline ends. Germline loops: CDR1 KGHSY, CDR2 FQNENV. CDR3 sequence reads: CASSQLGEGEQYF. In nucleotides, the CDR3 is TGTGCCAGCAGCCAATTGGGCGAGGGCGAGCAGTACTTC.